The 5 T cell receptor beta chains in this list originate from one sample, sequenced in a study of T cells after yellow fever vaccination. TCRdb re-called the 5' RACE reads through MiXCR, storing one row per CDR3 protein. The data contain about 220,000 distinct CDR3 sequences, 3% to 3.5% of them singletons. The specimen was CD4+ T cells sorted from PBMCs, collected 10 days after the yellow fever booster vaccination. The receptors were gathered from a man aged 18 to 29 who received the YFV17D yellow fever vaccine.

The chain links TRBV5-1 to TRBJ1-4, with 8 bases that match TRBD1. The CDR3 totals 15 residues. Germline V gives CDR1 SGHRS, CDR2 YFSETQ. Unmatched junction bases numbered 7, after V lost 4 bases and J lost 5 bases. The CDR3 sequence: CASSAGQGGNEKLFF. DNA of the CDR3: TGCGCCAGCAGCGCCGGACAGGGTGGAAATGAAAAACTGTTTTTT.

The table lists this clonotype with many counts. The gene calls are TRBV5-1 and TRBJ2-4, with a possible D match to TRBD2 (5 bases). CDR3 length: 16 residues. Trimming pared 4 bases from V and 3 bases from J, leaving 17 bases between. The germline CDR1 and CDR2 sequences are SGHRS and YFSETQ. CDR3 sequence (DNA): TGCGCCAGCAGCGGCCTCGGGGATGCCGTCAAAAACATTCAGTACTTC. It specifies CASSGLGDAVKNIQYF.

This clonotype was detected many times. The gene calls are TRBV20-1 and TRBJ2-3; D remains unclear. Germline CDR1 and CDR2: DFQATT and SNEGSKA (reference sequence). This CDR3 is built from 14 residues. Trimming removed 2 bases at V and 5 bases at J, with 14 bases between. As DNA, the CDR3 is TGCAGTGCTAGAACTCTAGGATTAGAAGATACGCAGTATTTT. Its translation: CSARTLGLEDTQYF.

This clonotype was recorded a few times. V usage is TRBV7-8 and J usage is TRBJ1-5, with D possibly being TRBD1 (5 bases). Looked up from germline, CDR1 is SGHVS and CDR2 is FQNEAQ. This CDR3 contains 14 residues. V was shortened by 5 bases and J by 6 bases, with 14 bases between the two germline ends. The CDR3 region has the DNA TGTGCCAGCAGCAGCAGGGATTTAGGTCAGCCCCAGCATTTT. Translated: CASSSRDLGQPQHF.

This clonotype was detected many times. The junction does not match germline at one end; this may be a read error. The genes are TRBV20-1 and TRBJ1-2; D possibly corresponds to TRBD1 (5 bases). CDR1 and CDR2 (germline): DFQATT, SNEGSKA (reference sequence). The length of the CDR3 is 11 residues. As DNA, the CDR3 is TGCAGTGCTAGAGGTCAGACAGAGGCAGCCTTC. Its protein is CSARGQTEAAF.